Reported below is one TCR beta chain. Its antigen remains unknown. RNA transcripts were the source from which TCR beta CDR3 regions were amplified. RT-PCR was first run with HTBI primers, then multiplex PCR in a second round. TCRdb re-analysed the multiplex PCR reads in MiXCR, keeping a single row per CDR3 protein. This table has about 400,000 distinct CDR3 sequences, about a sixth appearing once. This sample was included in a study of Graves' ophthalmopathy and Graves' hyperthyroidism. General study findings and limits: Blood also harbored most expanded thyroid clonotypes above 0.001 frequency. It was with approximately 70% sensitivity and about 72% specificity that the model predicted ophthalmopathy progression.

The authors isolated PBMCs from 8 to 10 ml of fresh peripheral blood. CDR3 size: 13 residues. V was trimmed by 6 bases and J by 4 bases, leaving 12 bases between them. Sequencing was performed on peripheral blood. The chain carries TRBV12-3 or TRBV12-4 and TRBJ1-2; no definite D call. The TCR sequence derives from a woman under 30 with Graves' ophthalmopathy. The CDR3 loop reads CASSPGLIYGYTF. In DNA form, the CDR3 reads TGTGCCAGCAGCCCCGGACTGATCTATGGCTACACCTTC.